A selection of T cell receptor beta chains follows, all from one sample in a study of identical twins. MiXCR, applied by TCRdb to the 5' RACE reads, yields one record per CDR3 protein. The sample carries 430,000 or so distinct CDR3 sequences, 24% recorded once. The same data also went into a second study, on T cells expressing NK-cell markers.

What was sequenced was CD4+ T cells sorted from blood. The receptors stem from a woman between 18 and 30 years old in good health. Each CDR3 is given with its conserved first and last residue. A D gene is named only where the DNA matches it firmly. Part of the rows lack a size; the others show once, few, many or a class for expanded clones.

TGTGCCTGGAGTTGGACTAGCGGTCCCTACGAGCAGTACTTC | CAWSWTSGPYEQYF | TRBJ2-7 | TRBD2 | TRBV30 | NA
TGTGCCAGCACCTCTGGGCGGGTTCAGCCCCAGCATTTT | CASTSGRVQPQHF | TRBJ1-5 | NA | TRBV12-3/TRBV12-4 | NA
TGTGCCAGCAGCTTAGACTATAGTCGGGCTTCTGAGACCCAGTACTTC | CASSLDYSRASETQYF | TRBJ2-5 | NA | TRBV7-2 | NA
TGTGCCAGCAGTGAAGGCATAGGGGCAGAGTACTTC | CASSEGIGAEYF | TRBJ2-4 | NA | TRBV2 | NA
TGTGCCAGCAGCTTAGTGGCATCAGATACGCAGTATTTT | CASSLVASDTQYF | TRBJ2-3 | NA | TRBV7-6 | NA
TGTGCCCCAGGGGGGGTTCGGGGCCAGCCCCAGCATTTT | CAPGGVRGQPQHF | TRBJ1-5 | TRBD1 | TRBV24-1 | few
TGCAGTGCTAGCTCGACAGGGGAAGAGACCCAGTACTTC | CSASSTGEETQYF | TRBJ2-5 | TRBD1 | TRBV20-1 | NA
TGCAGTGCGCAATCAGGGGGCAATGAGCAGTTCTTC | CSAQSGGNEQFF | TRBJ2-1 | TRBD1 | TRBV20-1 | once
TGTGCCAGCAGCTTGCGGGAGGGCCTAACCTACGAGCAGTACTTC | CASSLREGLTYEQYF | TRBJ2-7 | TRBD2 | TRBV11-2 | NA
TGTGCCAGCAGCCCGTCGGGGAGGAGGTACAATGAGCAGTTCTTC | CASSPSGRRYNEQFF | TRBJ2-1 | NA | TRBV11-2 | few